These T cell receptor beta chains were read from a single sample in a study of T-cell reconstitution after alpha-beta-depleted transplantation in children. Using its own MiXCR run on the PCR reads, TCRdb lists one record per CDR3 protein. The sample records about 200,000 distinct CDR3 sequences, roughly 6.6% being singletons. The specimen was PBMCs, collected before TCRalphabeta/CD19-depleted stem cell transplant. These receptors all stem from a boy aged 2-15 years with acute lymphoblastic leukemia, due to receive a stem cell transplant. Each CDR3 is given with its conserved first and last residue. Fields, in order: clone size, V gene, J gene, D gene, CDR3 protein, CDR3 DNA. A D gene is named only where the DNA matches it firmly. Where a row states a size, it is once, few, many or the class of an expanded clone; other rows omit it.

>many|TRBV29-1|TRBJ2-2|TRBD2
CSVEDSGGTGELFF
TGCAGCGTTGAAGATTCCGGGGGGACCGGGGAGCTGTTTTTT
>few|TRBV20-1|TRBJ1-5|TRBD1
CSAFTPGQGESQPQHF
TGCAGTGCTTTTACTCCGGGACAGGGGGAAAGTCAGCCCCAGCATTTT
>NA|TRBV20-1|TRBJ2-7|NA
CCAEATVGRTHSYEQYF
TGCTGTGCTGAGGCGACGGTGGGGAGGACCCACTCCTACGAGCAGTACTTC
>many|TRBV7-2|TRBJ1-5|TRBD1
CASSVQGGRDQPQHF
TGTGCCAGCAGCGTACAGGGGGGAAGGGATCAGCCCCAGCATTTT
>many|TRBV28|TRBJ1-1|NA
CASNRGGGGAFF
TGTGCCAGCAATCGAGGGGGAGGTGGAGCTTTCTTT
>few|TRBV30|TRBJ2-7|NA
CAWSVGGEQYF
TGTGCCTGGAGTGTGGGCGGCGAGCAGTACTTC
>many|TRBV4-2|TRBJ2-7|NA
CASSQDEGSYEQYF
TGTGCCAGCAGCCAAGATGAGGGGTCCTACGAGCAGTACTTC
>few|TRBV7-8|TRBJ1-2|NA
CASSSRGNYGYTF
TGTGCCAGCAGCTCCAGGGGTAACTATGGCTACACCTTC
>few|TRBV11-2|TRBJ2-3|NA
CASSLFGAGRADTQYF
TGTGCCAGCAGCCTGTTCGGGGCAGGCCGGGCAGATACGCAGTATTTT
>few|TRBV7-8|TRBJ1-5|TRBD1
CATSRPGQGDQPQHF
TGTGCCACTTCACGTCCGGGACAGGGGGATCAGCCCCAGCATTTT
>NA|TRBV4-2|TRBJ2-7|NA
CASRGVAYEQYF
TGTGCCAGCAGGGGGGTAGCCTACGAGCAGTACTTC
>few|TRBV20-1|TRBJ2-5|TRBD2
CSARDSGALAGVQETQYF
TGCAGTGCTAGAGATTCGGGGGCCCTAGCGGGGGTCCAAGAGACCCAGTACTTC
>NA|TRBV7-2|TRBJ1-1|NA
CASSLEEGTEAFF
TGTGCCAGCAGCTTAGAAGAGGGAACGGAAGCTTTCTTT
>NA|TRBV27|TRBJ2-5|NA
CASWVHGGETQYF
TGTGCCAGCTGGGTGCACGGAGGGGAGACCCAGTACTTC
>many|TRBV7-2|TRBJ2-1|NA
CASSLAGGLSGDEQFF
TGTGCCAGCAGCTTAGCGGGGGGGCTCTCAGGCGATGAGCAGTTCTTC
>many|TRBV5-4|TRBJ2-5|NA
CASSPTAPGAQETQYF
TGTGCCAGCAGCCCAACGGCACCAGGGGCCCAAGAGACCCAGTACTTC
>few|TRBV4-2|TRBJ2-5|NA
CASSQDEQQETQYF
TGTGCCAGCAGCCAAGATGAGCAGCAAGAGACCCAGTACTTC
>few|TRBV4-2|TRBJ1-5|TRBD1
CASSLRPAETGRNQPQHF
TGTGCCAGCAGCCTACGTCCTGCCGAGACAGGGAGAAATCAGCCCCAGCATTTT
>many|TRBV12-3/TRBV12-4|TRBJ2-5|NA
CASSLNRRETQYF
TGTGCCAGCAGTTTAAACCGGCGCGAGACCCAGTACTTC
>many|TRBV10-3|TRBJ2-7|NA
CAIIRKWGRWAAGLEQYF
TGTGCCATCATCCGAAAGTGGGGCCGGTGGGCCGCGGGTCTCGAGCAGTACTTC
>many|TRBV4-1|TRBJ2-7|NA
CASSLTTAGSSYEQYF
TGCGCCAGCAGCCTCACAACGGCGGGAAGCTCCTACGAGCAGTACTTC
>NA|TRBV2|TRBJ2-3|NA
CAPWGCWADTQYF
TGTGCCCCGTGGGGGTGCTGGGCAGATACGCAGTATTTT